This TCR beta chain was found in a study of shared clonotypes between healthy human individuals. For the study at large: The cohort comprised a couple of women and a few men. Their ages spanned 18 to 49 years.

Sequencing used immunoSEQ multiplex PCR; TCRdb keeps in-frame clones, though not all of them. The table shows around 550,000 clones, with 90% to 96% occurring only once. All donors were healthy HIV-negative adults lacking recent acute infections or vaccinations. The CDR3 runs 19 residues. Germline CDR1 and CDR2: SGHNT and YENEEA. V gave up 5 bases and J gave up 0 bases; unmatched junction bases: 18. The clonotype comes from a woman aged 30 to 39 in good health. The source material was naive CD4+ T cells sorted from blood. Subset here: CD45RA+ positively selected. V gene TRBV11-3 combines with J gene TRBJ2-7, with TRBD2 matching 8 bases. Here the CDR3 DNA reads TGTGCCAGCAGCGCCGCTAGGACTAGCCCGCGCCGAAACTCCTACGAGCAGTACTTC. It yields the protein CASSAARTSPRRNSYEQYF.